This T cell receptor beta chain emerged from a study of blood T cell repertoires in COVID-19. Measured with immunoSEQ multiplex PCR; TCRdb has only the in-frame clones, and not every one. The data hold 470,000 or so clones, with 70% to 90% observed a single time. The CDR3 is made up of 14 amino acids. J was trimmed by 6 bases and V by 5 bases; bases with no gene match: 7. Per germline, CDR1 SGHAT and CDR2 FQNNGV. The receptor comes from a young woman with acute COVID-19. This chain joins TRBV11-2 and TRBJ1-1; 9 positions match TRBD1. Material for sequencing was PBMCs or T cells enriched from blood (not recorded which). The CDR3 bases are TGTGCCAGCAGCAGGGACAGGGATTCGTCTGAAGCTTTCTTT. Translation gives CASSRDRDSSEAFF.